One and the same sample provided the 21 T cell receptor beta chains below, sequenced in a study of immune evolution from preneoplasia to lung adenocarcinoma. Profiled with immunoSEQ multiplex PCR; TCRdb holds only in-frame clones, not every one. The repertoire holds about 7,500 clones, with about 79% as singletons. The sample comprised FFPE invasive lung adenocarcinoma tissue. The receptors here all came from a person aged 35 to 50 with lung adenocarcinoma.

The chain is built from TRBV2 and TRBJ1-2; D not certain. V gave up 7 bases and J gave up 0 bases, with 9 bases separating them. CDR1 is SNHLY, CDR2 FYNNEI, per germline. The CDR3 covers 13 residues. CDR3 residues: CASNVNPNYGYTF. CDR3 sequence (DNA): TGTGCCAGCAACGTTAACCCTAACTATGGCTACACCTTC.

The genes are TRBV5-1 and TRBJ1-3; D is unresolved. The V end was cut by 3 bases, the J end by 3 bases, with 16 bases between. The length of the CDR3 is 16 residues. Germline V gene data show CDR1 as SGHRS and CDR2 as YFSETQ. The CDR3 nucleotides read TGCGCCAGCAGCTCTAGACACGGTGCTGGTGGAAACACCATATATTTT. This codes for CASSSRHGAGGNTIYF.

CDR3 bases: TGTGCCAGCAGCTTGGGAGGGGCCAAGGCCCAGTACTTC. The encoded protein is CASSLGGAKAQYF. The chain joins TRBV5-6 to TRBJ2-5, with D possibly being TRBD1 or TRBD2 (5 bases each). Trimming removed 0 bases at V and 9 bases at J, with 12 bases between. Germline V gives CDR1 SGHDT, CDR2 YYEEEE. This CDR3 comprises 13 residues.

The genes are TRBV19 and TRBJ2-1; TRBD2 might be the D (5 bases). Between the trimmed V and J ends, which lost 7 bases and 4 bases, there was a span of 17 bases. Germline-derived CDR1 and CDR2 are LNHDA and SQIVND (reference sequence). This CDR3 has 15 amino acids. The CDR3 reads CASNGEPAIYNEQFF. DNA of the CDR3: TGTGCCAGTAACGGGGAGCCGGCGATATACAATGAGCAGTTCTTC.

The chain carries TRBV4-2 and TRBJ1-5; a weak D match, TRBD1 (5 bases). The CDR3 consists of 15 residues. The V gene's germline CDR1 is LGHNA and CDR2 YNFKEQ. V dropped 1 base and J dropped 4 bases, with 11 bases sitting between them. CDR3 coding DNA: TGTGCCAGCAGCCAAGTCGGGGGTGAGAATCAGCCCCAGCATTTT. Its protein is CASSQVGGENQPQHF.

About this clone itself: The junction departs from the called germline gene at one end, perhaps through a read error. This chain uses TRBV11-3 with TRBJ2-7; D gene unclear. The CDR3 loop spans 13 amino acids. Germline values: CDR1 SGHNT, CDR2 YENEEA. The CDR3, as DNA: TGTGCCAGCAGCTTAGACTCTTCCTATGAGCAGTACTTC. Translation gives CASSLDSSYEQYF.

This chain uses TRBV10-3 with TRBJ1-1; 7 positions match TRBD1. V dropped 4 bases and J dropped 1; count of bases not matched to a gene: 3. This CDR3 is 14 amino acids long. The germline CDR1 and CDR2 sequences are ENHRY and SYGVKD. CDR3 residues: CAISGQGTNTEAFF. The CDR3 DNA is TGTGCCATCAGTGGACAGGGCACGAACACTGAAGCTTTCTTT.

The sample holds a few counts of this clone. The J gene is TRBJ2-7, the V gene TRBV6-4; D is possibly TRBD2 (6 bases). This CDR3 contains 11 residues. Trimming stripped 6 bases from V and 7 bases from J, with 10 bases between. Germline V gene lookup returns CDR1 MRHNA and CDR2 SNTAGT. Here the CDR3 DNA reads TGTGCCAGCAGCCCCGGGGGAGAGCAGTACTTC. Protein: CASSPGGEQYF.

The CDR3 DNA sequence: TGTGCCAGCAGTTTATGGGCAGGGGGCAAGGGCAATCAGCCCCAGCATTTT. Its protein product is CASSLWAGGKGNQPQHF. V is TRBV28 and J is TRBJ1-5; 8 bases map to TRBD1. Germline-derived CDR1 and CDR2 are MDHEN and SYDVKM. The CDR3 has 17 residues. Germline trimming cut 0 bases from V and 2 bases from J; bases unmatched to any gene: 6. The whole variable domain, filled in from reference TRBV28 and TRBJ1-5, reads DVKVTQSSRYLVKRTGEKVFLECVQDMDHENMFWYRQDPGLGLRLIYFSYDVKMKEKGDIPEGYSVSREKKERFSLILESASTNQTSMYLCASSLWAGGKGNQPQHFGDGTRLSIL.

In this sample, this clone turned up a few times. The chain couples TRBV11-1 to TRBJ2-1; D ambiguous. Trimming shortened V by 6 bases and J by 7 bases, and 7 bases separated the two germline ends. Germline CDR1 SGHAT, CDR2 FQDESV (reference sequence). The CDR3 runs to 11 residues. The CDR3 loop is CASRLLNEQFF. CDR3 nucleotide sequence: TGTGCCAGCAGACTACTGAATGAGCAGTTCTTC.

The chain carries TRBV28 and TRBJ1-4; D is undetermined. Germline CDR1 and CDR2: MDHEN and SYDVKM. The V end lost 0 bases, the J end lost 7 bases, and 9 bases lay between the germline ends. The CDR3 sequence is 14 residues long. The CDR3 reads CASSLWRQSEKLFF. As DNA, the CDR3 is TGTGCCAGCAGTTTATGGCGCCAATCTGAAAAACTGTTTTTT.

This clone was detected once. The chain joins TRBV12-5 to TRBJ2-5; 8 positions agree with TRBD2. The CDR3 sequence is 13 residues long. CDR1 is LGHNT, CDR2 FRNRAP, per germline. The ends lost 7 bases at V and 5 bases at J; junction bases unmatched: 6. The CDR3 loop is CASAPSGGETQYF. DNA for the CDR3: TGTGCTAGTGCCCCATCGGGGGGGGAGACCCAGTACTTC.

The chain joins TRBV5-4 to TRBJ2-5; weak D call: TRBD2 (6 bases). Germline V gene lookup returns CDR1 SGHNT and CDR2 YYREEE (reference sequence). V was clipped by 0 bases and J by 0 bases, with 12 bases between them. This CDR3 comprises 16 residues. In nucleotides, the CDR3 is TGTGCCAGCAGCTTGGGGAGGGGCGCCCACCAAGAGACCCAGTACTTC. Translating gives CASSLGRGAHQETQYF.

This clone appeared once. The chain couples TRBV28 to TRBJ2-1, with D maybe TRBD2 (6 bases). CDR3 size: 15 residues. The V and J ends lost 2 bases and 8 bases respectively, with 16 bases between them. Germline-derived CDR1 and CDR2 are MDHEN and SYDVKM. For the CDR3, the DNA is TGTGCCAGCAGTTTACGGGTGGGGGGATTGGATGAGCAGTTCTTC. Translating it yields CASSLRVGGLDEQFF.

There are a few counts of this clone. The CDR3 region is CASSPGTGNTGELFF. DNA for the CDR3: TGTGCCAGCAGCCCCGGGACAGGGAATACCGGGGAGCTGTTTTTT. This rearrangement joins TRBV7-2 to TRBJ2-2; 9 positions match TRBD1. Trimming cost V 5 bases and J 5 bases; bases outside gene matches: 6. The CDR3 totals 15 residues. The germline V gene has CDR1 SGHTA and CDR2 FQGNSA.

The V and J genes are TRBV7-2 and TRBJ2-2, with TRBD1 matching 9 bases. The CDR3 spans 16 residues. Trimming at V came to 5 bases and at J to 6 bases, leaving 10 bases not matched to a gene. Germline assignment: CDR1 SGHTA and CDR2 FQGNSA. The chain's CDR3 is CASSLQTGTGPGELFF. The DNA for the CDR3 is TGTGCCAGCAGCCTTCAAACCGGGACAGGGCCCGGGGAGCTGTTTTTT.

V usage is TRBV6-9 and J usage is TRBJ1-3, with TRBD1 identical over 12 bases. Germline loops: CDR1 MNHGY, CDR2 SVAAGI. The ends lost 9 bases at V and 0 bases at J; junction bases unmatched: 15. This CDR3 comprises 19 residues. The CDR3 coding sequence is TGTGCCAGAAACGGGACAGGGGGCTCTAGGGTCCGCTCTGGAAACACCATATATTTT. Protein sequence: CARNGTGGSRVRSGNTIYF.

V gene TRBV4-3 combines with J gene TRBJ2-1, with 8 positions matching TRBD2. V lost 4 bases to trimming and J lost 2 bases; unmatched junction nucleotides: 4. The CDR3 spans 15 residues. The germline gives CDR1 LGHNA, CDR2 YSLEER. This CDR3 reads CASSLSGSAYNEQFF. CDR3 bases: TGCGCCAGCAGCCTCAGCGGGAGTGCCTACAATGAGCAGTTCTTC.

This sequence joins TRBV6-5 and TRBJ1-1; a possible D gene is TRBD1 (5 bases). Trimming took off 6 bases at V and 0 bases at J, with 14 bases between the two ends. The length of the CDR3 is 15 residues. Germline assignment: CDR1 MNHEY and CDR2 SVGAGI. Here the CDR3 DNA reads TGTGCCAGCAGGGCGGGGCCGAACATGAACACTGAAGCTTTCTTT. It translates to CASRAGPNMNTEAFF.

A few counts support this clone. CDR3 nucleotide sequence: TGCGCCAGCAGCTTGACAGCGGGGGGATCAAATGAGCAGTTCTTC. This translates into CASSLTAGGSNEQFF. The chain recombines TRBV5-1 with TRBJ2-1, with 9 positions matching TRBD2. This CDR3 is 15 amino acids long. The V gene end was trimmed by 1 base and the J gene end by 7 bases; junction bases not matched to a gene: 6. The germline gives CDR1 SGHRS, CDR2 YFSETQ.

V gene TRBV11-2 combines with J gene TRBJ2-7, with TRBD2 matching over 7 bases. CDR3 length: 18 amino acids. Germline trimming cut 5 bases from V and 4 bases from J; bases unmatched to any gene: 20. Germline assignment: CDR1 SGHAT and CDR2 FQNNGV. CDR3 loop: CASSIGTTVIIGTYEQYF. In DNA form, the CDR3 reads TGTGCCAGCAGCATCGGGACTACTGTTATAATTGGAACTTACGAGCAGTACTTC. Filled out from reference TRBV11-2 and TRBJ2-7, the complete variable domain reads EAGVAQSPRYKIIEKRQSVAFWCNPISGHATLYWYQQILGQGPKLLIQFQNNGVVDDSQLPKDRFSAERLKGVDSTLKIQPAKLEDSAVYLCASSIGTTVIIGTYEQYFGPGTRLTVT.